This T cell receptor (beta chain) appears in the sequencing data of a study of neurological immune-mediated disorders. Described time point: longitudinal time-point 3. This clonotype was picked up many times. The CDR3 sequence is 12 residues long. V lost 6 bases and J 3 bases, leaving 11 bases between the germline ends. Germline CDR1 reads DFQATT; CDR2 reads SNEGSKA (reference sequence). Via MiXCR, TCRdb re-called the 5' RACE reads, giving one row per CDR3 protein. The data show tens of thousands of distinct CDR3 sequences, under 4.5% seen once. This TCR was recovered from a woman aged 55 to 70 with multiple sclerosis. Material: PBMCs. The chain carries TRBV20-1 and TRBJ1-2; no reliable D call. In nucleotides, the CDR3 is TGCAGTGCATCGCCGAACCACTATGGCTACACCTTC. This encodes CSASPNHYGYTF.